This T cell receptor beta chain was captured by sequencing in a study of blood T cell repertoires in COVID-19. Study-level information: Italy, Spain and the United States were the sources of the convalescent and acute COVID-19 samples.

In the study's own analysis: Estimates of nucleated cell counts were drawn from the amplification of reference gene primers. TCRdb keeps only in-frame clones here, not all; method: immunoSEQ multiplex PCR. D and trimming come from the DNA, and the V and J calls and clone size come from that table. The data contain over 100,000 clones, roughly 75% of them seen just once; the ten biggest clones take up roughly 4.7%. This clone was observed a few times. This sequence originates from a human donor in a cohort sampled during active or convalescent COVID-19. The sequenced sample was peripheral blood.

The CDR3 loop reads CASSIVGGGYTF. Here the CDR3 DNA reads TGTGCCAGTAGTATTGTCGGGGGAGGCTACACCTTC. V gene TRBV19 combines with J gene TRBJ1-2; maybe TRBD1 (5 bases). The CDR3 extends over 12 amino acids. The germline V and J ends were trimmed by 3 bases and 8 bases, with 10 bases remaining between them. From germline, CDR1 is LNHDA and CDR2 SQIVND (reference sequence).